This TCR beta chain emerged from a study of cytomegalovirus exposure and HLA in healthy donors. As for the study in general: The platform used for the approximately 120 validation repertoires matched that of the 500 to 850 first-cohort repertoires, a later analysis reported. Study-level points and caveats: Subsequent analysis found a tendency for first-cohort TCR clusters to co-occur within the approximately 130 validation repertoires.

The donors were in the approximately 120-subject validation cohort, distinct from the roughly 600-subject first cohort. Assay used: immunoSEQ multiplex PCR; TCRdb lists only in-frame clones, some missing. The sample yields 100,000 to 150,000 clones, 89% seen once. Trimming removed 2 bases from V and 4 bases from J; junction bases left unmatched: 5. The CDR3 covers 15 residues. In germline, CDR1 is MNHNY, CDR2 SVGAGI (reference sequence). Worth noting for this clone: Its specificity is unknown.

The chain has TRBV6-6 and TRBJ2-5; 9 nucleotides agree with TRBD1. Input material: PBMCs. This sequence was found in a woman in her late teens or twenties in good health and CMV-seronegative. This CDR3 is CASSYPSTGGETQYF. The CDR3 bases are TGTGCCAGCAGTTACCCCTCGACAGGGGGAGAGACCCAGTACTTC.